Listed below are T cell receptor beta chains from one sample, sequenced in a study of response to subunit inactivated influenza vaccine. TCRdb ran MiXCR on the RT-PCR reads and lists one entry per CDR3 protein. The sample lists about 650,000 distinct CDR3 sequences, around 15% occurring once. Material: PBMCs from blood, obtained roughly 15 days before vaccination. Receptors were obtained from a man aged 50-60 years who received an inactivated influenza vaccine. Both conserved end residues are part of each CDR3. The D gene is left open where the match is weak. Size tells how often a clone was seen (once, few, many) or the class of an expanded clone, and some rows leave it out.

d_call,v_call,clone_size,j_call,cdr3_aa,cdr3_nt
-,TRBV3-1,many,TRBJ1-2,CASSLGQTRGYGYTF,TGTGCCAGCAGCCTAGGACAGACCAGGGGCTATGGCTACACCTTC
TRBD1,TRBV7-6,few,TRBJ1-6,CASSRGTGFRSPLHF,TGTGCCAGCAGCAGAGGGACAGGGTTTCGTTCACCCCTCCACTTT
TRBD1,TRBV3-1,-,TRBJ2-7,CASSPFATGFEQYF,TGTGCCAGCAGCCCCTTCGCGACAGGGTTCGAGCAGTACTTC
-,TRBV5-5,few,TRBJ2-4,CASSLLWRNDLAKNIQYF,TGTGCCAGCAGCTTGCTTTGGAGGAACGATCTAGCCAAAAACATTCAGTACTTC
TRBD2,TRBV20-1,few,TRBJ2-7,CSAPGLAGGLSYEQYF,TGCAGTGCCCCGGGGCTCGCGGGAGGGCTCTCCTACGAGCAGTACTTC
-,TRBV6-2/TRBV6-3,-,TRBJ2-2,CASRPTIGRPRSGELFF,TGTGCCAGCAGACCTACTATCGGGAGACCCAGGAGCGGGGAGCTGTTTTTT
-,TRBV6-2/TRBV6-3,few,TRBJ1-2,CASSYSASGYTF,TGTGCCAGCAGTTACTCGGCCAGCGGCTACACCTTC
TRBD1,TRBV28,-,TRBJ2-3,CASSFLTGGNTDTQYF,TGTGCCAGCAGTTTTTTGACAGGGGGCAACACAGATACGCAGTATTTT
TRBD1,TRBV10-3,-,TRBJ2-7,CAIRRQGNDYEQYF,TGTGCCATCAGGAGACAGGGAAATGACTACGAGCAGTACTTC
-,TRBV30,few,TRBJ2-2,CAWSVLGTGELFF,TGTGCCTGGAGTGTACTGGGGACCGGGGAGCTGTTTTTT
TRBD1,TRBV4-3,few,TRBJ1-4,CASSARQGATNEKLFF,TGCGCCAGCAGCGCAAGACAGGGGGCAACTAATGAAAAACTGTTTTTT
-,TRBV6-5,-,TRBJ2-5,CASSYGWRETQYF,TGTGCCAGCAGTTACGGGTGGCGGGAGACCCAGTACTTC
-,TRBV14,-,TRBJ2-1,CASSNLPGSSYNEQFF,TGTGCCAGCAGCAACCTGCCAGGGAGCTCCTACAATGAGCAGTTCTTC
-,TRBV12-3/TRBV12-4,many,TRBJ2-1,CAAAQGYNEQFF,TGTGCCGCAGCACAGGGTTACAATGAGCAGTTCTTC
-,TRBV30,-,TRBJ1-4,CAWSDRGTTNEKLFF,TGTGCCTGGAGCGATAGAGGGACAACTAATGAAAAACTGTTTTTT
-,TRBV7-6,-,TRBJ2-1,CASSLAGDWEQFF,TGTGCCAGCAGCTTAGCAGGAGACTGGGAGCAGTTCTTC
TRBD1,TRBV18,-,TRBJ2-7,CASSPRQGFDEQYF,TGTGCCAGCTCACCACGACAGGGTTTTGACGAGCAGTACTTC
-,TRBV7-2,-,TRBJ2-2,CASSIQGSAGELFF,TGTGCCAGCAGCATACAGGGCTCGGCCGGGGAGCTGTTTTTT
-,TRBV7-2,few,TRBJ1-2,CASSVDMNYGYTF,TGTGCCAGCAGCGTAGATATGAACTATGGCTACACCTTC
TRBD2,TRBV20-1,few,TRBJ2-7,CSARLAVTYEQYF,TGCAGTGCTAGACTAGCGGTAACCTACGAGCAGTACTTC
TRBD1,TRBV6-1,-,TRBJ2-3,CASTKGDRRPDTQYF,TGTGCCAGCACGAAAGGGGACAGGCGGCCGGATACGCAGTATTTT
-,TRBV5-1,-,TRBJ2-2,CASSLMGERAGELFF,TGCGCCAGCAGCTTGATGGGGGAGAGAGCCGGGGAGCTGTTTTTT
-,TRBV5-1,-,TRBJ1-3,CASSPWGGTGNTIYF,TGCGCCAGCAGCCCCTGGGGGGGAACTGGAAACACCATATATTTT
-,TRBV6-2/TRBV6-3,few,TRBJ2-1,CASSYGPIHNEQFF,TGTGCCAGCAGTTACGGTCCGATCCACAATGAGCAGTTCTTC
-,TRBV20-1,-,TRBJ2-3,CSASPGGGDTQYF,TGCAGTGCTAGCCCCGGAGGGGGGGATACGCAGTATTTT
-,TRBV30,-,TRBJ1-1,CAWSVLENTEAFF,TGTGCCTGGAGTGTACTTGAGAACACTGAAGCTTTCTTT
TRBD1,TRBV15,few,TRBJ2-7,CATSRVGQPYEQYF,TGTGCCACCAGCAGAGTGGGACAGCCCTACGAGCAGTACTTC
-,TRBV7-2,many,TRBJ2-5,CASSLAGALETQYF,TGTGCCAGCAGCTTAGCGGGGGCTCTTGAGACCCAGTACTTC
-,TRBV20-1,-,TRBJ2-2,CSARAGGEWGPTNTGELFF,TGCAGTGCTAGAGCGGGGGGCGAGTGGGGACCGACGAACACCGGGGAGCTGTTTTTT
-,TRBV20-1,-,TRBJ2-7,CSGRDWKTYEQYF,TGCAGTGGAAGGGACTGGAAAACCTACGAGCAGTACTTC
TRBD2,TRBV11-2,few,TRBJ2-7,CASSFSFREGYEQYF,TGTGCCAGCAGCTTTTCTTTCCGGGAGGGGTACGAGCAGTACTTC
-,TRBV11-2,-,TRBJ2-1,CASSLAWQITYNEQFF,TGTGCCAGCAGCTTAGCTTGGCAGATAACCTACAATGAGCAGTTCTTC
-,TRBV5-1,-,TRBJ2-1,CASGVYSSYNEQFF,TGCGCCAGCGGGGTATACAGCTCCTACAATGAGCAGTTCTTC
TRBD1,TRBV12-3/TRBV12-4,-,TRBJ1-2,CASTKGQGRNYGYTF,TGTGCCAGCACCAAGGGACAGGGGAGAAACTATGGCTACACCTTC
-,TRBV4-2,many,TRBJ2-1,CASSQEAYYEQFF,TGTGCCAGCAGCCAAGAGGCTTATTATGAGCAGTTCTTC
-,TRBV20-1,few,TRBJ2-3,CSATRLDTQYF,TGCAGTGCTACAAGGCTGGATACGCAGTATTTT
-,TRBV20-1,few,TRBJ2-3,CSPKPHLADTQYF,TGCAGCCCAAAACCTCACCTAGCAGATACGCAGTATTTT
-,TRBV25-1,-,TRBJ2-5,CASSEGRSYQETQYF,TGTGCCAGCAGTGAAGGCCGCAGCTACCAAGAGACCCAGTACTTC
TRBD2,TRBV7-9,-,TRBJ2-1,CASSLLLAGNEQFF,TGTGCCAGCAGCCTCCTTCTAGCGGGGAATGAGCAGTTCTTC
-,TRBV10-3,-,TRBJ2-6,CAISDLGLSGANVLTF,TGTGCCATCAGTGACCTAGGGTTATCTGGGGCCAACGTCCTGACTTTC
-,TRBV4-3,-,TRBJ1-4,CASSQTGTNEKLFF,TGCGCCAGCAGCCAGACAGGAACTAATGAAAAACTGTTTTTT
TRBD2,TRBV7-2,-,TRBJ2-1,CASSFSGDKQFF,TGTGCCAGCAGCTTTAGCGGGGATAAGCAGTTCTTC
-,TRBV7-9,many,TRBJ1-1,CASSLGSTEAFF,TGTGCCAGCAGCTTAGGGAGTACGGAAGCTTTCTTT
-,TRBV9,-,TRBJ2-5,CASSVSGTGSPGTQYF,TGTGCCAGCAGCGTAAGCGGAACAGGGAGTCCGGGGACCCAGTACTTC
-,TRBV20-1,few,TRBJ2-1,CSADPLERTLSYNEQFF,TGCAGTGCTGACCCGTTGGAGCGGACCCTTTCCTACAATGAGCAGTTCTTC
-,TRBV14,-,TRBJ2-1,CASSPFQDNEQFF,TGTGCCAGCAGCCCCTTTCAGGACAATGAGCAGTTCTTC
-,TRBV5-1,few,TRBJ2-7,CASSYWTPFYEQYF,TGCGCCAGCAGCTATTGGACCCCTTTCTACGAGCAGTACTTC